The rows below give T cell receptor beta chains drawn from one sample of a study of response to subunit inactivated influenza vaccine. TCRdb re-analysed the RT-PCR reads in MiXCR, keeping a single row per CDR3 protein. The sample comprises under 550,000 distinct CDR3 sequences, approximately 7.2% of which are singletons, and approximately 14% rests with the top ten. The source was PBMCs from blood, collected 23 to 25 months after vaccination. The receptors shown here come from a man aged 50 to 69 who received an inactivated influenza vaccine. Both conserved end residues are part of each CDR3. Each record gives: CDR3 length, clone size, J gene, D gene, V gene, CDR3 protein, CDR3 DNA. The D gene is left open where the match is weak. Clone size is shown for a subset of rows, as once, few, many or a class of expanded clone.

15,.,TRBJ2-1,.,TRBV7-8,CASSLAGGYSSEQFF,TGTGCCAGCAGCTTAGCGGGTGGGTACTCCAGTGAGCAGTTCTTC
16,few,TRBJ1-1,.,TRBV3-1,CASSRGQNLLNTEAFF,TGTGCCAGCAGCCGAGGACAGAATCTCTTGAACACTGAAGCTTTCTTT
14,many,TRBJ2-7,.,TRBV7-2,CASSAPPHTYEQYF,TGTGCCAGCAGCGCACCCCCGCATACCTACGAGCAGTACTTC
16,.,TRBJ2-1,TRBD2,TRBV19,CASSPTTSGSYNEQFF,TGTGCCAGTAGTCCGACGACTAGCGGGTCTTACAATGAGCAGTTCTTC
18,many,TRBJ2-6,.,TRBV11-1,CASTSITGLFSGANVLTF,TGTGCCAGCACCAGTATTACAGGGCTATTCTCTGGGGCCAACGTCCTGACTTTC
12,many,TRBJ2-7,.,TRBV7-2,CASSPFPGAPHF,TGTGCCAGCAGCCCCTTCCCGGGGGCTCCACACTTC
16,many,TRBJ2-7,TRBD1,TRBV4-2,CASSPEGQGASYEQYF,TGTGCCAGCAGCCCCGAAGGACAGGGGGCCTCCTACGAGCAGTACTTC
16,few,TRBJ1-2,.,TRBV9,CASSYRDREQNYGYTF,TGTGCCAGCAGCTACCGAGACCGGGAGCAAAACTATGGCTACACCTTC
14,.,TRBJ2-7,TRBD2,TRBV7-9,CASRGRESSYEQYF,TGTGCCAGCAGAGGGCGGGAGTCCTCCTACGAGCAGTACTTC
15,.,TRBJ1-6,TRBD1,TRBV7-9,CASSRRTGKDSPLHF,TGTGCCAGCAGCCGCCGGACAGGGAAGGATTCACCCCTCCACTTT
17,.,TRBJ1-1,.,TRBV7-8,CASSLESGGTLNTEAFF,TGTGCCAGCAGCTTAGAATCAGGTGGGACCTTGAACACTGAAGCTTTCTTT
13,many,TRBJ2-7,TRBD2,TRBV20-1,CSARDGRIYEQYF,TGCAGTGCTAGAGACGGGAGGATCTACGAGCAGTACTTC
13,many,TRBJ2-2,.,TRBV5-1,CASSLRETGELFF,TGCGCCAGCAGCCTCAGGGAAACCGGGGAGCTGTTTTTT
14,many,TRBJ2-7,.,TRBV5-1,CASMEGGSSYEQYF,TGCGCCAGCATGGAGGGAGGCAGCTCCTACGAGCAGTACTTC
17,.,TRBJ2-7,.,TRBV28,CASSAGDIGGNSYEQYF,TGTGCCAGCTCAGCCGGGGACATAGGAGGGAACTCCTACGAGCAGTACTTC
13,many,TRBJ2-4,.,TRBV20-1,CSASQGMSNIQYF,TGCAGTGCTTCTCAGGGGATGTCAAACATTCAGTACTTC
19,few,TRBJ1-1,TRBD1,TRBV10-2,CANKEPPGQGQFKDPEAFF,TGCGCCAACAAAGAGCCCCCGGGACAGGGACAATTTAAGGATCCTGAAGCTTTCTTT
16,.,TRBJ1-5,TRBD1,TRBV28,CASGFLRGPLYQPQHF,TGTGCCAGCGGGTTCCTTAGGGGGCCCTTGTATCAGCCCCAGCATTTT
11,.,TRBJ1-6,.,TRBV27,CASSTGFSLHF,TGTGCCAGCAGCACAGGTTTTTCCCTCCACTTT
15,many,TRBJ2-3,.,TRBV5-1,CASSLAGSSADTQYF,TGCGCCAGCAGCTTGGCCGGTAGTAGCGCAGATACGCAGTATTTT
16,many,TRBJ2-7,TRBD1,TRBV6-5,CASSYWETGLEYEQYF,TGTGCCAGCAGTTACTGGGAGACAGGGTTGGAGTACGAGCAGTACTTC
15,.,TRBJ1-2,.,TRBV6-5,CASSYGSWANYGYTF,TGTGCCAGCAGTTACGGGTCTTGGGCTAACTATGGCTACACCTTC
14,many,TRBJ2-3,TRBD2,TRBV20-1,CSASLAGRTDTQYF,TGCAGTGCCTCACTAGCGGGAAGGACAGATACGCAGTATTTT
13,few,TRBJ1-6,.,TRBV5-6,CASSLGGNSPLHF,TGTGCCAGCAGCTTAGGGGGAAATTCACCCCTCCACTTT
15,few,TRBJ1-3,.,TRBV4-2,CASSQEPTSGNTIYF,TGTGCCAGCAGCCAAGAACCGACCTCTGGAAACACCATATATTTT
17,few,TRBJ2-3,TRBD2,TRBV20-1,CSARASGRGGSTDTQYF,TGCAGTGCTAGAGCTAGCGGGAGGGGTGGCAGCACAGATACGCAGTATTTT
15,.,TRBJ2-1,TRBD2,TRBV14,CASSRGTSGVQGQFF,TGTGCCAGCAGCCGGGGGACTAGCGGGGTTCAAGGGCAGTTCTTC
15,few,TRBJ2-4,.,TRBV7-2,CASSLAGVAKNIQYF,TGTGCCAGCAGCTTAGCGGGAGTGGCCAAAAACATTCAGTACTTC
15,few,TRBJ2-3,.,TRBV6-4,CASSDTSPGTDTQYF,TGTGCCAGCAGTGACACCTCACCCGGCACAGATACGCAGTATTTT
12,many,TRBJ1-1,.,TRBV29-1,CSVDQGGTEAFF,TGCAGCGTTGACCAGGGAGGAACTGAAGCTTTCTTT
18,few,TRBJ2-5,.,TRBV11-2,CASSSNSRARASVETQYF,TGTGCCAGCAGCTCAAATTCAAGAGCCAGGGCATCCGTAGAGACCCAGTACTTC
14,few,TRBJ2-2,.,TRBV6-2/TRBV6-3,CASSLNREAGELFF,TGTGCCAGCAGTTTAAACAGGGAGGCCGGGGAGCTGTTTTTT
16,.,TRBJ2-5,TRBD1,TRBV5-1,CASSLAVGGPQETQYF,TGCGCCAGCAGCTTGGCCGTAGGGGGCCCTCAAGAGACCCAGTACTTC
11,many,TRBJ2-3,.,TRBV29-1,CSVDFGGTQYF,TGCAGCGTTGATTTCGGGGGTACGCAGTATTTT
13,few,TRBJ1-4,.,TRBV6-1,CASTTLDPEKLFF,TGTGCCAGCACGACTTTGGATCCAGAAAAACTGTTTTTT
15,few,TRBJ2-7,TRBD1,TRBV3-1,CASSPRGTGQYEQYF,TGTGCCAGCAGCCCCAGAGGGACAGGGCAGTACGAGCAGTACTTC
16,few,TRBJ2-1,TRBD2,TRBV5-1,CASSLVGLAGDNEQFF,TGCGCCAGCAGCTTGGTTGGGCTAGCGGGAGACAATGAGCAGTTCTTC
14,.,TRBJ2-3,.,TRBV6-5,CASSYPGATDTQYF,TGTGCCAGCAGTTACCCGGGAGCCACAGATACGCAGTATTTT
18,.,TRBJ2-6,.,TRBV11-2,CASSLVRRQGSGANVLTF,TGTGCCAGCAGCTTAGTTCGACGCCAAGGTTCTGGGGCCAACGTCCTGACTTTC
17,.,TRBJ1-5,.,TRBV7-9,CASSSGGGEISNQPQHF,TGTGCCAGCAGCTCCGGTGGGGGGGAAATTAGCAATCAGCCCCAGCATTTT
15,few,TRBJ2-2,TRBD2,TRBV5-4,CASSPGGLVTGELFF,TGTGCCAGCAGCCCGGGGGGGCTGGTAACCGGGGAGCTGTTTTTT
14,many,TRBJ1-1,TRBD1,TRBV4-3,CASSQGQGAAEAFF,TGCGCCAGCAGCCAAGGACAGGGGGCTGCTGAAGCTTTCTTT
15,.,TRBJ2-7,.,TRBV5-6,CASSAGTAIPYEQYF,TGTGCCAGCAGCGCCGGGACGGCCATCCCCTACGAGCAGTACTTC
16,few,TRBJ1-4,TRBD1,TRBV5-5,CASSLQGTGPNEKLFF,TGTGCCAGCAGCTTGCAGGGGACAGGACCCAATGAAAAACTGTTTTTT
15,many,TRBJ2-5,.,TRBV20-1,CSARDPRGEGETQYF,TGCAGTGCTAGAGATCCGAGGGGAGAGGGAGAGACCCAGTACTTC
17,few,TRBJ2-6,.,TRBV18,CASSPLDYGTGANVLTF,TGTGCCAGCTCACCACTAGACTACGGGACTGGGGCCAACGTCCTGACTTTC
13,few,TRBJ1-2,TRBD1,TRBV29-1,CSATGGGDYGYTF,TGCAGCGCCACAGGGGGCGGTGACTATGGCTACACCTTC